The source of this T cell receptor (beta chain) is a study of OX40 agonist ivuxolimab in advanced cancers. Findings of the study overall: At 0.1 to 3.0 mg/kg and by week 6, CD4+ and CD8+ T cells in the blood had expanded clonally. Expanded clones belonging to CD8+ T cells outnumbered, on average, those of CD4+.

Drawing of blood for sampling happened at baseline, at cycle 4 day 1, and at cycle 7 day 1. Using immunoSEQ multiplex PCR, the repertoire was profiled, and TCRdb retains in-frame clones only, with some absent. Of 20,000 to 25,000 clones listed, less than 90% were seen once; the top ten hold around 16%. As concerns this clone: Its antigen is as yet unknown.

The TCR originated in an adult with an advanced solid tumor such as melanoma, head and neck, liver or kidney cancer. The starting material was CD4+ or CD8+ T cells sorted from blood, obtained in a trial of the OX40 agonist ivuxolimab.

The CDR3 loop is CASSLGQGLNQPQHF. The CDR3 DNA reads TGTGCCAGCAGCTTGGGACAGGGACTCAATCAGCCCCAGCATTTT. The chain carries TRBV5-4 and TRBJ1-5; TRBD1 agrees at 7 bases. The V gene end was trimmed by 0 bases and the J gene end by 3 bases; junction bases not matched to a gene: 3. CDR1 and CDR2 (germline): SGHNT, YYREEE (reference sequence). CDR3 length equals 15 residues.